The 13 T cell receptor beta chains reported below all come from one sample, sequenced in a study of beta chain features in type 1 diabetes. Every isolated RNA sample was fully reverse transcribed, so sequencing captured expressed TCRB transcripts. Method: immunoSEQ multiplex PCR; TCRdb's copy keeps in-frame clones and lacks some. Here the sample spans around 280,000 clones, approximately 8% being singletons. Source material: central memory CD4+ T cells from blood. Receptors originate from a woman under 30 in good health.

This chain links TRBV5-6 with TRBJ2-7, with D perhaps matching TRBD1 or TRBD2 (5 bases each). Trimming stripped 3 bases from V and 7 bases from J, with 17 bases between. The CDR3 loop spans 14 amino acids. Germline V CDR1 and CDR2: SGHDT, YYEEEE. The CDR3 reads CASSSPGTGREQYV. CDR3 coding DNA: TGTGCCAGCAGCTCGCCCGGGACGGGGCGTGAGCAGTACGTC.

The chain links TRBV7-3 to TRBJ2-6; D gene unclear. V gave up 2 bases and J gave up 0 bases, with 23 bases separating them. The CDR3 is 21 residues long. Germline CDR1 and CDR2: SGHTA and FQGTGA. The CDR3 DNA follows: TGTGCCAGCAGCTTAGAAGTTGCGAGCGACGCGGCGTACTCTGGGGCCAACGTCCTGACTTTC. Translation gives CASSLEVASDAAYSGANVLTF.

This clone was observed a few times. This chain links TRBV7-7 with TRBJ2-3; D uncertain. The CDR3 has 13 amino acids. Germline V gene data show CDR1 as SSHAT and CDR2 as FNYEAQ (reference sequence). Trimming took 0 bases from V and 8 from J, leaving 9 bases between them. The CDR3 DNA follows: TGTGCCAGCAGCTTAGCGCGGATGGGTACGCAGTATTTT. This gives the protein CASSLARMGTQYF.

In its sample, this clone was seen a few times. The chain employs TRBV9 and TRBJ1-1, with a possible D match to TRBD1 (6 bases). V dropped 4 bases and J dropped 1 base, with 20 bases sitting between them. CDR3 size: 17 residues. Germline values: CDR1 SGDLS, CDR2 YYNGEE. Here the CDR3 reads CASSPNLRGLRNTEAFF. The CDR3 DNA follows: TGTGCCAGCAGCCCGAACCTTAGGGGGTTAAGGAACACTGAAGCTTTCTTT.

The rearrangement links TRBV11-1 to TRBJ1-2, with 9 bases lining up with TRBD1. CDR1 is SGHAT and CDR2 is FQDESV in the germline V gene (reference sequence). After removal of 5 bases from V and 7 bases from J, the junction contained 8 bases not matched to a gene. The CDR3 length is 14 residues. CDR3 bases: TGTGCCAGCAGCCCTGCGGGGACAGGGTTTGGCTACACCTTC. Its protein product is CASSPAGTGFGYTF.

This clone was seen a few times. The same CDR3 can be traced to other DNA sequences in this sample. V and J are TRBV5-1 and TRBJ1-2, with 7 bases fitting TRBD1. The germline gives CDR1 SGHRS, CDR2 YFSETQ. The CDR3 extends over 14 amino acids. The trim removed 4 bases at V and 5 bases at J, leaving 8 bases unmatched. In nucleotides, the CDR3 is TGCGCCAGCAGCCCCCCGGGGACAGCTTATGGCTACACCTTC. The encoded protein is CASSPPGTAYGYTF. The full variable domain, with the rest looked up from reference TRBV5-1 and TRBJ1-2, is KAGVTQTPRYLIKTRGQQVTLSCSPISGHRSVSWYQQTPGQGLQFLFEYFSETQRNKGNFPGRFSGRQFSNSRSEMNVSTLELGDSALYLCASSPPGTAYGYTFGSGTRLTVV.

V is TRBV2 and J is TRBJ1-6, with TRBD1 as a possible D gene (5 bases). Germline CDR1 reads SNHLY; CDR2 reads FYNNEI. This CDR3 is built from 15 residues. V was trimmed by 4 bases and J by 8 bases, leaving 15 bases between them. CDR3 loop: CASSVEAGRDSPLHF. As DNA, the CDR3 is TGTGCCAGCAGTGTAGAGGCAGGGAGGGATTCACCCCTCCACTTT.

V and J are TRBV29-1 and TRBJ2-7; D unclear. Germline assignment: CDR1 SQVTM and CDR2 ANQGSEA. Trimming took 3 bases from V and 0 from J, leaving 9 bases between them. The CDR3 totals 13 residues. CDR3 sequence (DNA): TGCAGCGTTGAGACGGTGAGCTCCTACGAGCAGTACTTC. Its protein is CSVETVSSYEQYF.

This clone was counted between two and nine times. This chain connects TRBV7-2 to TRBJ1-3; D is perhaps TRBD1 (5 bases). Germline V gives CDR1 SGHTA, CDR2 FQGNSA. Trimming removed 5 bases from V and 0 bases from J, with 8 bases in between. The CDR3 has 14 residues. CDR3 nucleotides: TGTGCCAGCAGCGTGGACATCTCTGGAAACACCATATATTTT. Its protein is CASSVDISGNTIYF.

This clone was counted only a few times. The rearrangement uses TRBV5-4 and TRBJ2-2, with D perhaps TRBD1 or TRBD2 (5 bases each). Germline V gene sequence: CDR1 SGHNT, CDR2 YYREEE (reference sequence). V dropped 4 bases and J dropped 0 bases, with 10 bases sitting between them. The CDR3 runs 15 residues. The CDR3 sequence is CASSVGDANTGELFF. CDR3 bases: TGTGCCAGCAGCGTGGGGGACGCGAACACCGGGGAGCTGTTTTTT.

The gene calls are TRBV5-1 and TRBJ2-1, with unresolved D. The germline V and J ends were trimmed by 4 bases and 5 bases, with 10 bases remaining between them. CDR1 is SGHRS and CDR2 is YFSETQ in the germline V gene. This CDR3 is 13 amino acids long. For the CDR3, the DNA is TGCGCCAGCAGCATCGGGCCCAACAATGAGCAGTTCTTC. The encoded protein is CASSIGPNNEQFF. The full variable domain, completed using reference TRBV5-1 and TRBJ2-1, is KAGVTQTPRYLIKTRGQQVTLSCSPISGHRSVSWYQQTPGQGLQFLFEYFSETQRNKGNFPGRFSGRQFSNSRSEMNVSTLELGDSALYLCASSIGPNNEQFFGPGTRLTVL.

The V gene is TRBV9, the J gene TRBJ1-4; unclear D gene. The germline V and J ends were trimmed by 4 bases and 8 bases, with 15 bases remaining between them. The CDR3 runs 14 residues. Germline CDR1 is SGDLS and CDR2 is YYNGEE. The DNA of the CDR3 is TGTGCCAGCAGCCCTACCGAAGGGAACGAAAAACTGTTTTTT. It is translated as CASSPTEGNEKLFF.

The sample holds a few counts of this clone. CDR3 loop: CASSLGAGRVAFF. The CDR3 nucleotides are TGTGCCAGCAGCTTAGGGGCAGGACGGGTGGCTTTCTTT. The chain recombines TRBV7-8 with TRBJ1-1; no definite D call. Per the germline V gene, CDR1 is SGHVS and CDR2 is FQNEAQ. This CDR3 has 13 residues. The V end was cut by 1 base, the J end by 11 bases, with 14 bases between. Based on the CDR3 plus reference TRBV7-8 and TRBJ1-1, the full variable domain is GAGVSQSPRYKVAKRGQDVALRCDPISGHVSLFWYQQALGQGPEFLTYFQNEAQLDKSGLPSDRFFAERPEGSVSTLKIQRTQQEDSAVYLCASSLGAGRVAFFGQGTRLTVV.